This T cell receptor beta chain was sequenced during a study of cytomegalovirus exposure and HLA in healthy donors. Some clones are missing from TCRdb's copy, which holds only in-frame ones; the method was immunoSEQ multiplex PCR. The repertoire consists of approximately 110,000 clones, with around 94% occurring once and the leading ten covering approximately 1.2%. Notes on this clone: At one end the junction does not follow the germline gene, possibly because of a read error.

The CDR3 is made up of 15 amino acids. Germline-derived CDR1 and CDR2 are MGHDK and SYGVNS. Material: PBMCs. The rearrangement links TRBV25-1 to TRBJ1-3; 7 nucleotides line up with TRBD1. This TCR derives from a woman aged 18 to 35 in good health and CMV-seronegative. In DNA, the CDR3 is TGTGCCAGCGTCCCCTCGACAGGGACTGGAAACACCATGTATTTT. This sequence encodes CASVPSTGTGNTMYF.